These 26 T cell receptor beta chains were sequenced from one sample in a study of cytomegalovirus exposure and HLA in healthy donors. Use of 60 Vbeta and 13 Jbeta primers characterized the PCR. This table comes from immunoSEQ multiplex PCR, and its TCRdb copy is limited to in-frame clones, with some not included. Found here are around 200,000 clones, just under 85% of them singletons; the top ten hold roughly 0.58%. Sequenced: PBMCs. The receptors stem from a woman in her thirties or forties in good health and CMV-seronegative.

The chain recombines TRBV7-8 with TRBJ2-2, with 9 bases identical to TRBD2. The germline gives CDR1 SGHVS, CDR2 FQNEAQ. The V gene end was trimmed by 5 bases and the J gene end by 8 bases; junction bases not matched to a gene: 12. The CDR3 consists of 16 residues. As DNA, the CDR3 is TGTGCCAGCAGCCGGAATCCAGCGGGGGGTATGGGGGAGCTGTTTTTT. Its translation is CASSRNPAGGMGELFF.

CDR3 coding DNA: TGTGCCAGCAGCTTCAGCGGACCGAGGCTTGCCGAGCAGTACTTC. It yields the protein CASSFSGPRLAEQYF. V and J are TRBV7-9 and TRBJ2-7; possibly TRBD2 for D (5 bases). The germline V and J ends were trimmed by 3 bases and 6 bases, with 18 bases remaining between them. Germline loops: CDR1 SEHNR, CDR2 FQNEAQ (reference sequence). The CDR3 spans 15 residues.

The rearrangement joins TRBV5-4 to TRBJ2-3; 14 bases align to TRBD2. CDR1 is SGHNT, CDR2 YYREEE, per germline (reference sequence). J gave up 4 bases and V 0 bases, and 4 bases lay outside the gene matches. CDR3 length: 17 amino acids. The CDR3 DNA sequence: TGTGCCAGCAGCTTGGGGGGACTAGCGGGGGTGGCAGATACGCAGTATTTT. Encoded protein: CASSLGGLAGVADTQYF.

The rearrangement links TRBV30 to TRBJ1-3; a weak D match, TRBD1 (5 bases). V shed 0 bases and J shed 7 bases, with 19 bases lying between them. The CDR3 consists of 16 residues. Germline CDR1 GTSNPN, CDR2 SVGIG (reference sequence). The CDR3 spells CAWSVPGGLGGNTIYF. The CDR3 DNA follows: TGTGCCTGGAGTGTACCGGGGGGGTTGGGCGGTAACACCATATATTTT.

The V and J genes are TRBV28 and TRBJ1-1; no clear D gene. V was cut by 2 bases and J by 8 bases, with 18 bases left in between. The CDR3 spans 15 residues. The germline V gene encodes CDR1 MDHEN and CDR2 SYDVKM. The CDR3 spells CASSLLGRGSFEAFF. CDR3 bases: TGTGCCAGCAGTTTACTCGGACGGGGATCATTCGAAGCTTTCTTT.

V gene TRBV5-6 combines with J gene TRBJ1-2, with D perhaps TRBD1 (6 bases). There are 17 residues in the CDR3. Trimming removed 0 bases at V and 4 bases at J, with 19 bases between. Germline CDR1 is SGHDT and CDR2 is YYEEEE. CDR3 sequence (DNA): TGTGCCAGCAGCTTGGCCGGGAGGGGGGCTGCTCGCTATGGCTACACCTTC. It translates to CASSLAGRGAARYGYTF. Looking up the rest from reference TRBV5-6 and TRBJ1-2 gives the full variable domain: DAGVTQSPTHLIKTRGQQVTLRCSPKSGHDTVSWYQQALGQGPQFIFQYYEEEERQRGNFPDRFSGHQFPNYSSELNVNALLLGDSALYLCASSLAGRGAARYGYTFGSGTRLTVV.

This chain joins TRBV12-5 and TRBJ1-4; TRBD1 is a possible D gene (6 bases). CDR1 and CDR2 (germline): LGHNT, FRNRAP. The CDR3 has 13 amino acids. Trimming took 6 bases from V and 5 from J, leaving 10 bases between them. The CDR3 protein is CASGLDRNEKLFF. CDR3 nucleotide sequence: TGTGCTAGTGGCCTGGACAGAAATGAAAAACTGTTTTTT.

The chain has TRBV11-2 and TRBJ1-1; no clear D. The CDR3 is 15 amino acids. CDR1 is SGHAT, CDR2 FQNNGV, per germline. Trimming left V 4 bases short and J 9 bases short, with 21 bases between. DNA for the CDR3: TGTGCCAGCAGCTCCCAAGATCGGGGAGAGAGGAAAGCTTTCTTT. Its protein product is CASSSQDRGERKAFF.

The rearrangement uses TRBV28 and TRBJ1-5; TRBD1 is a possible D gene (5 bases). Between the trimmed V and J ends, which lost 8 bases and 4 bases, there was a span of 9 bases. The CDR3 consists of 12 residues. Germline CDR1 and CDR2: MDHEN and SYDVKM. Here the CDR3 DNA reads TGTGCCAGCCTGGGGGGGAATCAGCCCCAGCATTTT. Residues: CASLGGNQPQHF.

The rearrangement links TRBV5-1 to TRBJ1-1; perhaps TRBD1 as D (5 bases). Germline V gives CDR1 SGHRS, CDR2 YFSETQ. This CDR3 has 15 residues. With 0 bases removed from V and 2 bases from J, the gap between germline ends came to 11 bases. Here the CDR3 DNA reads TGCGCCAGCAGCTTGGAGGGGTCCACTAACACTGAAGCTTTCTTT. Protein sequence: CASSLEGSTNTEAFF.

The CDR3 DNA follows: TGTGCCAGCAGCTTAGGGTGGCGGGGGGGAGAAAAAGAGACCCAGTACTTC. Translation gives CASSLGWRGGEKETQYF. The rearrangement uses TRBV7-2 and TRBJ2-5, with 9 positions matching TRBD2. The CDR3 is made up of 17 amino acids. J gave up 3 bases and V 1 base, and 9 bases lay outside the gene matches. From germline, CDR1 is SGHTA and CDR2 FQGNSA.

The rearrangement links TRBV7-2 to TRBJ2-5; 8 bases fit TRBD1. CDR1 is SGHTA, CDR2 FQGNSA, per germline. This CDR3 contains 16 residues. V trimming: 3 bases; J trimming: 6 bases; junction bases outside the gene matches: 12. DNA for the CDR3: TGTGCCAGCAGCTTCCCGGACAGGGTGGGAGGACAGACCCAGTACTTC. This sequence encodes CASSFPDRVGGQTQYF.

The chain recombines TRBV6-6 with TRBJ1-6; D gene unclear. Germline CDR1 MNHNY, CDR2 SVGAGI (reference sequence). V was clipped by 6 bases and J by 6 bases, with 6 bases between them. The CDR3 extends over 12 amino acids. CDR3 residues: CASRASNSPLHF. CDR3 coding DNA: TGTGCCAGCAGGGCAAGTAATTCACCCCTCCACTTT.

The genes are TRBV11-3 and TRBJ1-1; possibly TRBD1 for D (6 bases). Germline loops: CDR1 SGHNT, CDR2 YENEEA. The CDR3 consists of 16 residues. V was pared by 7 bases and J by 0 bases, with 18 bases between. The CDR3 loop reads CASNLHRVIMNTEAFF. The CDR3 bases are TGTGCCAGCAATTTACACAGGGTTATTATGAACACTGAAGCTTTCTTT.

This sequence joins TRBV5-1 and TRBJ2-2, with TRBD1 as a possible D gene (6 bases). Germline V gene lookup returns CDR1 SGHRS and CDR2 YFSETQ. This CDR3 has 15 residues. The ends were cut back, 0 bases at V and 1 base at J, with 7 bases in the middle. The CDR3 region has the DNA TGCGCCAGCAGCTTGGGGGGGCAGAACACCGGGGAGCTGTTTTTT. Its translation: CASSLGGQNTGELFF.

This chain links TRBV5-5 with TRBJ2-6; the D gene is possibly TRBD1 (6 bases). Germline CDR1 SGHKS, CDR2 YYEKEE (reference sequence). The CDR3 covers 16 residues. V lost 4 bases and J lost 6, with 17 bases in between. The CDR3 here is CASSSQPGVLANVLTF. In DNA form, the CDR3 reads TGTGCCAGCAGCAGCCAACCAGGGGTTCTGGCCAACGTCCTGACTTTC.

This chain uses TRBV5-4 with TRBJ1-1; 9 nucleotides align to TRBD1. Trimming at V came to 2 bases and at J to 8 bases, leaving 16 bases not matched to a gene. CDR3 size: 17 residues. CDR1 and CDR2 from the germline V gene are SGHNT and YYREEE (reference sequence). DNA for the CDR3: TGTGCCAGCAGCTTAAATAGTGGTGCACAGGGGGCGCGGGAAGCTTTCTTT. This codes for CASSLNSGAQGAREAFF.

The table lists this clone with a count of one. The chain joins TRBV2 to TRBJ2-2, with TRBD1 identical over 7 bases. Germline CDR1 is SNHLY and CDR2 is FYNNEI. This CDR3 comprises 14 residues. V lost 8 bases to trimming and J lost 1 base; unmatched junction nucleotides: 4. CDR3 sequence (DNA): TGTGCCAGCTTTAGGGACAGGAACACCGGGGAGCTGTTTTTT. This gives the protein CASFRDRNTGELFF. Drawing the rest from reference TRBV2 and TRBJ2-2, the complete variable domain is EPEVTQTPSHQVTQMGQEVILRCVPISNHLYFYWYRQILGQKVEFLVSFYNNEISEKSEIFDDQFSVERPDGSNFTLKIRSTKLEDSAMYFCASFRDRNTGELFFGEGSRLTVL.

The chain joins TRBV11-2 to TRBJ1-1, with D perhaps matching TRBD1 (5 bases). The CDR3 is made up of 11 amino acids. The germline CDR1 and CDR2 sequences are SGHAT and FQNNGV. V was trimmed by 9 bases and J by 2 bases, leaving 7 bases between them. DNA for the CDR3: TGTGCCAGTAGGGGTAACACTGAAGCTTTCTTT. Its translation is CASRGNTEAFF.

The chain has TRBV5-6 and TRBJ2-7; 7 bases are shared with TRBD2. The V gene's germline CDR1 is SGHDT and CDR2 YYEEEE. The length of the CDR3 is 14 residues. The trim removed 4 bases at V and 2 bases at J, leaving 6 bases unmatched. The CDR3 region has the DNA TGTGCCAGCAGCAGCGGGACGGGGCCCTACGAGCAGTACTTC. Protein: CASSSGTGPYEQYF.

The V gene is TRBV4-3, the J gene TRBJ1-1, with a tentative D call TRBD1 (5 bases). V dropped 0 bases and J dropped 5 bases, with 10 bases sitting between them. CDR1 is LGHNA and CDR2 is YSLEER in the germline V gene. The CDR3 has 14 residues. CDR3 protein: CASSQDWGGTEAFF. The CDR3 nucleotides are TGCGCCAGCAGCCAAGATTGGGGGGGAACTGAAGCTTTCTTT.

CDR3 nucleotides: TGTGCCAGCAGGCCACAGGGAAGCACAGATACGCAGTATTTT. Protein: CASRPQGSTDTQYF. The V and J genes are TRBV2 and TRBJ2-3; perhaps TRBD1 as D (6 bases). CDR3 length equals 14 residues. V was trimmed by 6 bases and J by 0 bases, leaving 10 bases between them. Germline lookup yields CDR1 SNHLY and CDR2 FYNNEI.

The rearrangement joins TRBV10-3 to TRBJ1-2, with 7 nucleotides matching TRBD1. The CDR3 is 13 residues long. Trimming at V came to 9 bases and at J to 1 base, leaving 5 bases not matched to a gene. CDR1 and CDR2 (germline): ENHRY, SYGVKD. For the CDR3, the DNA is TGTGCCATTTTGACAGGGATTAACTATGGCTACACCTTC. It translates to CAILTGINYGYTF.

The chain has TRBV2 and TRBJ2-7, with D possibly matching TRBD2 (6 bases). V shed 7 bases and J shed 3 bases, with 10 bases lying between them. Germline CDR1 reads SNHLY; CDR2 reads FYNNEI. The length of the CDR3 is 12 residues. CDR3 region: CASKRGVYEQYF. The CDR3 nucleotides are TGTGCCAGCAAGCGCGGGGTCTACGAGCAGTACTTC. Full variable domain (outside the CDR3, taken from reference TRBV2 and TRBJ2-7): EPEVTQTPSHQVTQMGQEVILRCVPISNHLYFYWYRQILGQKVEFLVSFYNNEISEKSEIFDDQFSVERPDGSNFTLKIRSTKLEDSAMYFCASKRGVYEQYFGPGTRLTVT.

The V gene is TRBV11-2, the J gene TRBJ1-2; no clear D. Deletions cut 5 bases from V and 4 bases from J, with 14 bases between. In germline, CDR1 is SGHAT, CDR2 FQNNGV. CDR3 length: 14 amino acids. This CDR3 reads CASSPTTKIYGYTF. The CDR3, as DNA: TGTGCCAGCAGCCCAACAACTAAAATCTATGGCTACACCTTC.

J is TRBJ1-6 and V is TRBV30; no firm D call. The CDR3 has 13 amino acids. Germline CDR1 is GTSNPN and CDR2 is SVGIG (reference sequence). V was cut by 3 bases and J by 8 bases, with 11 bases left in between. CDR3 in amino acids: CAWRSLRDSPLHF. DNA of the CDR3: TGTGCCTGGAGGTCCCTGCGGGATTCACCCCTCCACTTT. The complete variable domain, with remaining parts taken from reference TRBV30 and TRBJ1-6, reads SQTIHQWPATLVQPVGSPLSLECTVEGTSNPNLYWYRQAAGRGLQLLFYSVGIGQISSEVPQNLSASRPQDRQFILSSKKLLLSDSGFYLCAWRSLRDSPLHFGNGTRLTVT.